This paragraph covers one T cell receptor (beta chain) sequence. The sample belongs to a study of blood T cell repertoires in COVID-19. Study as a whole: Acute and convalescent COVID-19 specimens originated in the United States, Italy and Spain.

Per the study methods: Nucleated cell counts were estimated from reference gene primer amplification. The table came from immunoSEQ multiplex PCR; TCRdb's copy has only in-frame clones and leaves some out. V, J and clone size were drawn from that table, and D and trimming were deduced from the DNA. Of tens of thousands of clones in the sample, approximately 85% were seen once. Germline CDR1 is SGHRS and CDR2 is YFSETQ. This CDR3 is 13 amino acids long. V was cut by 7 bases and J by 2 bases, with 12 bases left in between. The specimen sequenced was peripheral blood. This chain joins TRBV5-1 and TRBJ1-2, with D tentatively TRBD1 (6 bases). The receptor was derived from a man aged 50-60 years with active COVID-19. CDR3 sequence reads: CASRTGTNYGYTF. CDR3 coding DNA: TGCGCCAGCCGTACAGGGACCAACTATGGCTACACCTTC.